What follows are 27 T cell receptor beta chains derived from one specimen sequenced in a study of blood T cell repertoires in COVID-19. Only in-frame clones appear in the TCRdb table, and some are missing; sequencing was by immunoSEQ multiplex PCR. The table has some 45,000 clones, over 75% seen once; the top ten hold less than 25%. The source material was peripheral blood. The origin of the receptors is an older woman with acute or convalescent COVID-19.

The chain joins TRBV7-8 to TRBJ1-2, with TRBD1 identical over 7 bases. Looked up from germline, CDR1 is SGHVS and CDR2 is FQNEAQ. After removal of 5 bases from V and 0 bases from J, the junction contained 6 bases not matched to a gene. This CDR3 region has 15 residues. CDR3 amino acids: CASSIRDRANYGYTF. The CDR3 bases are TGTGCCAGCAGCATAAGGGACAGAGCTAACTATGGCTACACCTTC.

This chain's CDR3 is CASSPAGGRGPQYF. As DNA, the CDR3 is TGTGCCAGTTCGCCTGCGGGGGGCCGCGGGCCGCAGTATTTT. The chain carries TRBV27 and TRBJ2-3; the match to TRBD2 covers 8 bases. The J segment lost 10 bases and the V segment lost 9 bases, leaving 15 bases of the junction unmatched. Germline loops: CDR1 MNHEY, CDR2 SMNVEV (reference sequence). CDR3 length equals 14 residues.

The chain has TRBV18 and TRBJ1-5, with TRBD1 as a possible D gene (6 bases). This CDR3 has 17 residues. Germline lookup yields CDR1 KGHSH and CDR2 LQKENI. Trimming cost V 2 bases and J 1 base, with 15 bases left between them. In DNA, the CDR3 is TGTGCCAGCTCACCAGGCGGTGGAACAGGGAGCAATCAGCCCCAGCATTTT. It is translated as CASSPGGGTGSNQPQHF.

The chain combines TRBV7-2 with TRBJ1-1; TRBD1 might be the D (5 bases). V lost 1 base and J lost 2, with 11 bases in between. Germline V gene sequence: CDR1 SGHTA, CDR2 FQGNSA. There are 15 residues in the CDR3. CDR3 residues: CASSLVGHTNTEAFF. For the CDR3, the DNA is TGTGCCAGCAGCTTAGTCGGACACACCAACACTGAAGCTTTCTTT. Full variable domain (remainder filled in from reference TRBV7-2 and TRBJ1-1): GAGVSQSPSNKVTEKGKDVELRCDPISGHTALYWYRQSLGQGLEFLIYFQGNSAPDKSGLPSDRFSAERTGGSVSTLTIQRTQQEDSAVYLCASSLVGHTNTEAFFGQGTRLTVV.

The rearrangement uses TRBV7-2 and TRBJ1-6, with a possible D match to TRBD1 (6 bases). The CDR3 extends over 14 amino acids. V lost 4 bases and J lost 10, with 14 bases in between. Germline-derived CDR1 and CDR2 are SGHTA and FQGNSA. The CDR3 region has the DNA TGTGCCAGCAGCTCACCTCCCAGGGGATCACCCCTCCACTTT. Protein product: CASSSPPRGSPLHF.

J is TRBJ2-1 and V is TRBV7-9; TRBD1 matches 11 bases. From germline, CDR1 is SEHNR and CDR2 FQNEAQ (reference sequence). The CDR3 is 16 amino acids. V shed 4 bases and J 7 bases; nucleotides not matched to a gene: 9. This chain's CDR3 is CASSSMEDRGHNEQFF. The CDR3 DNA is TGTGCCAGCAGCTCCATGGAGGACAGGGGGCATAATGAGCAGTTCTTC.

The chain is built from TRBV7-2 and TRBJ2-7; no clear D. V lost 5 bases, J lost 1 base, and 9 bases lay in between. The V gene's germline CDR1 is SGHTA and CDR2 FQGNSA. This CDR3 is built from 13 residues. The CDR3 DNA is TGTGCCAGCAGCATACAGTTATCCTACGAGCAGTACTTC. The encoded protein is CASSIQLSYEQYF.

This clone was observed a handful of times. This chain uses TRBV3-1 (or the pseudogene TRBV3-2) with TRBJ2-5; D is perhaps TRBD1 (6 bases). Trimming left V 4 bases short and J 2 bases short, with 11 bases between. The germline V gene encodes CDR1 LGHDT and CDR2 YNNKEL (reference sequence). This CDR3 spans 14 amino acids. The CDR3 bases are TGTGCCAGCAGCCCTCCGGGACAACAAGAGACCCAGTACTTC. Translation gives CASSPPGQQETQYF.

CDR3 coding DNA: TGTGCCAGTAGTATGAAACGGGGGGCAGCCTACAATGAGCAGTTCTTC. Translated: CASSMKRGAAYNEQFF. This chain joins TRBV19 and TRBJ2-1, with D perhaps TRBD2 (7 bases). The V end lost 3 bases, the J end lost 2 bases, and 14 bases lay between the germline ends. Germline CDR1 and CDR2: LNHDA and SQIVND (reference sequence). The CDR3 totals 16 residues.

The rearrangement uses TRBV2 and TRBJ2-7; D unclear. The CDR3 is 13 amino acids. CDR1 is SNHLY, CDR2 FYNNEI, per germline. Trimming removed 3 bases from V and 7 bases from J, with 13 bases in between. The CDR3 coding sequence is TGTGCCAGCAGTGAGGAGTCCTTTGAGGAGCAGTACTTC. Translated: CASSEESFEEQYF.

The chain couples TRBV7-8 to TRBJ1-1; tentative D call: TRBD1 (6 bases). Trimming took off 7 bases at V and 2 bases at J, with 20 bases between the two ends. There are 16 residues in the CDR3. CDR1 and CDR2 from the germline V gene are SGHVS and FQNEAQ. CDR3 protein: CASTLGGAGVNTEAFF. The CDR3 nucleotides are TGTGCCAGCACCCTAGGGGGGGCAGGGGTAAACACTGAAGCTTTCTTT.

The CDR3 here is CASSQDRDSYYGYTF. The CDR3 bases are TGCGCCAGCAGCCAAGATCGAGACAGCTACTATGGCTACACCTTC. The rearrangement joins TRBV4-3 to TRBJ1-2; possibly TRBD1 for D (5 bases). Germline V gives CDR1 LGHNA, CDR2 YSLEER. This CDR3 comprises 15 residues. V lost 0 bases to trimming and J lost 3 bases, with 11 bases between them.

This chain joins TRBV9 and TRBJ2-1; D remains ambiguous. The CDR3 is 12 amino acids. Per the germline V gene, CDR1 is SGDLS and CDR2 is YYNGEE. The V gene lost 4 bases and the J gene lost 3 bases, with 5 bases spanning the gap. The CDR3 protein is CASSSYYNEQFF. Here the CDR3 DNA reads TGTGCCAGCAGCTCCTACTACAATGAGCAGTTCTTC. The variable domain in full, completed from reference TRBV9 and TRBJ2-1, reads DSGVTQTPKHLITATGQRVTLRCSPRSGDLSVYWYQQSLDQGLQFLIQYYNGEERAKGNILERFSAQQFPDLHSELNLSSLELGDSALYFCASSSYYNEQFFGPGTRLTVL.

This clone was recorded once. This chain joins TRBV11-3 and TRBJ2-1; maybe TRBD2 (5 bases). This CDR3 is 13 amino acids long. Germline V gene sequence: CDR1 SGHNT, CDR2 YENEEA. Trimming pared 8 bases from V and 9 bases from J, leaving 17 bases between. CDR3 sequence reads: CASRLAGGGEQFF. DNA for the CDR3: TGTGCCAGCCGGCTAGCCGGTGGTGGTGAGCAGTTCTTC.

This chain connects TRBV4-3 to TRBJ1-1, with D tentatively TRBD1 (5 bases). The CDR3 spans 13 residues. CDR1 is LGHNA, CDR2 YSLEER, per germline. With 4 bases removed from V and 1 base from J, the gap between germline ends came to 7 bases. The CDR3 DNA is TGCGCCAGCAGCCTAGACAGGAACACTGAAGCTTTCTTT. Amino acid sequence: CASSLDRNTEAFF.

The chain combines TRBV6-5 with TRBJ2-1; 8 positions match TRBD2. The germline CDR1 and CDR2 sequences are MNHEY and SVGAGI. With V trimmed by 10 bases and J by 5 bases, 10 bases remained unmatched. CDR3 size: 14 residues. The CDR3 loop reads CATLRGGIDNEQFF. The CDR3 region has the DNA TGTGCCACCCTACGGGGGGGGATAGACAATGAGCAGTTCTTC.

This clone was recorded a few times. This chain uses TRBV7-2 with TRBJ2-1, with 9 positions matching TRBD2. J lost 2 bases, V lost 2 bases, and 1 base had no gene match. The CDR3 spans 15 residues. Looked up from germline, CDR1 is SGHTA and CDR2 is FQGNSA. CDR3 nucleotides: TGTGCCAGCAGCTTATCTAGCGGGGCCTACAATGAGCAGTTCTTC. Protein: CASSLSSGAYNEQFF. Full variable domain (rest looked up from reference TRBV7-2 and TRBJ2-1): GAGVSQSPSNKVTEKGKDVELRCDPISGHTALYWYRQSLGQGLEFLIYFQGNSAPDKSGLPSDRFSAERTGGSVSTLTIQRTQQEDSAVYLCASSLSSGAYNEQFFGPGTRLTVL.

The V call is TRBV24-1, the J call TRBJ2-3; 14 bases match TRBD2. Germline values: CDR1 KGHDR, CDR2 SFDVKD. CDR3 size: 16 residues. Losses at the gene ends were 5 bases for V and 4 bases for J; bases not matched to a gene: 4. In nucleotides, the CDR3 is TGTGCCACCAGTGCCGGGACTAGCGGGGGCGCAGATACGCAGTATTTT. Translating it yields CATSAGTSGGADTQYF.

This CDR3 is CASSLEGLTYNEQFF. The CDR3 DNA sequence: TGTGCCAGCAGTTTGGAGGGACTAACCTACAATGAGCAGTTCTTC. This sequence joins TRBV7-2 and TRBJ2-1, with 7 positions matching TRBD2. The CDR3 has 15 residues. Germline V gene data show CDR1 as SGHTA and CDR2 as FQGNSA. The trim removed 6 bases at V and 2 bases at J, leaving 7 bases unmatched.

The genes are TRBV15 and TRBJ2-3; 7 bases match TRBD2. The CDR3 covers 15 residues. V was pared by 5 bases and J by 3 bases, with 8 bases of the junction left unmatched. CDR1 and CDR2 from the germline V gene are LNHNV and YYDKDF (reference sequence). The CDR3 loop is CATSPGEGRTDTQYF. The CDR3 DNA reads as TGTGCCACCAGCCCGGGGGAGGGGCGGACAGATACGCAGTATTTT.

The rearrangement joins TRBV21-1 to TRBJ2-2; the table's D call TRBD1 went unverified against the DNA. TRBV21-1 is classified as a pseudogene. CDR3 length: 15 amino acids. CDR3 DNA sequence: TGTGCCAGCAGCCGTAGGGACAGGAACACCGGGGAGCTGTTTTTT. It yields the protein CASSRRDRNTGELFF.

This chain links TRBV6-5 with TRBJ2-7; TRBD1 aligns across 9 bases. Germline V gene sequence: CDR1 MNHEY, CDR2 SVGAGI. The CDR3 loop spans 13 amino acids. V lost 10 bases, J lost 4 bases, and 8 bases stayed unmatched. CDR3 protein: CATSGTGFYEQYF. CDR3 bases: TGTGCCACCTCCGGGACAGGGTTTTACGAGCAGTACTTC.

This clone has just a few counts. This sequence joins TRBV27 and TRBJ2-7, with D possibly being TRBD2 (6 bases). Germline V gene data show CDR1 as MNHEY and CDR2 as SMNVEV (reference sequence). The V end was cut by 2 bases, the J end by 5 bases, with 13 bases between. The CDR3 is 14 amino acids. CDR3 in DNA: TGTGCCAGCAGTTTAGGAGGGCGTAGCGACGAGCAGTACTTC. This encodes CASSLGGRSDEQYF.

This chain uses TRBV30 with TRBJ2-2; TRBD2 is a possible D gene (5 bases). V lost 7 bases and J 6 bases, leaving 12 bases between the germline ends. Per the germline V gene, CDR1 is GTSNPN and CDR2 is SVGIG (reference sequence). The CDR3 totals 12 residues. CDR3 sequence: CALLGRAGELFF. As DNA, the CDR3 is TGTGCCTTACTAGGTAGGGCCGGGGAGCTGTTTTTT.

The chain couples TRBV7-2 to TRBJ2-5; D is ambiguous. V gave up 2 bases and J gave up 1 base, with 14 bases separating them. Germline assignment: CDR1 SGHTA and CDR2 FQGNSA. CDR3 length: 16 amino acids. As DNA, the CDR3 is TGTGCCAGCAGCTTAACGGGTAACAAGGCCCAAGAGACCCAGTACTTC. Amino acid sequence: CASSLTGNKAQETQYF.

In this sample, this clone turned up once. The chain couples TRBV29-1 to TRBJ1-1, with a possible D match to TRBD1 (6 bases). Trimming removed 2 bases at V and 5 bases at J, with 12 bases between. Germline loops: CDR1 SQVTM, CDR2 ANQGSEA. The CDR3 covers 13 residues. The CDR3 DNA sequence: TGCAGCGTTGAATCGGGGGGCCGGACTGAAGCTTTCTTT. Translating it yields CSVESGGRTEAFF.

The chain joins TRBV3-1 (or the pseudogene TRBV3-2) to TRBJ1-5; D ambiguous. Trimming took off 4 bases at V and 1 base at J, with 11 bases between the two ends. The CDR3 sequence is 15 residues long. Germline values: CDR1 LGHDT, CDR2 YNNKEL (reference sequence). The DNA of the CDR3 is TGTGCCAGCAGCCGTGACTTGAAGAGCAATCAGCCCCAGCATTTT. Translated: CASSRDLKSNQPQHF.